What follows is one T cell receptor beta chain and its context. The record originates from a study of shared clonotypes between healthy human individuals. At the deep level, the assay was run. In the study's own analysis: Owing to the provision of junction-only sequences devoid of quality scores by immunoSEQ, filtering differed. Using immunoSEQ multiplex PCR, the repertoire was profiled, and TCRdb retains in-frame clones only, with some absent. V, J and clone size are taken as reported in that table, and D and trimming were inferred from the DNA itself. This sample has about 380,000 clones; roughly 96% occur once, and the top ten carry less than 0.35%. CD8 memory merged CD45RO+ cells and CCR7-negative CD45RA+ TemRA cells into one population. Germline CDR1 MGHRA, CDR2 YSYEKL. V dropped 1 base and J dropped 6 bases, with 7 bases sitting between them. The CDR3 is 13 amino acids.

The chain carries TRBV4-1 and TRBJ2-1; D is undetermined. The specimen sequenced was memory CD8+ T cells sorted from blood. Subset in this sample: CD45RO+ cells pooled with CCR7-negative TemRA cells. This receptor was obtained from a man aged 25 to 40 in good health. This CDR3 is CASSQVLINEQFF. The DNA for the CDR3 is TGCGCCAGCAGCCAAGTCCTCATCAATGAGCAGTTCTTC.